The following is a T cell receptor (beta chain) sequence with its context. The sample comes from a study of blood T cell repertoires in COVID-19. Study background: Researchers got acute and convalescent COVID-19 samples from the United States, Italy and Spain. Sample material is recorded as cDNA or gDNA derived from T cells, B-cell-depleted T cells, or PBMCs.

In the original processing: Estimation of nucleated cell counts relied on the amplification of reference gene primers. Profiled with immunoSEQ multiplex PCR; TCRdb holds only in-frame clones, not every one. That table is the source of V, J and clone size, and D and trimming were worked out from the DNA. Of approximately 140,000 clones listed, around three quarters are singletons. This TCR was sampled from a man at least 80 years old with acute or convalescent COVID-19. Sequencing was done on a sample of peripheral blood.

CDR3 DNA: TGCGCCAGCAGCTTGGGACAGGGGGCATCGGACTATGGCTACACCTTC. Translation gives CASSLGQGASDYGYTF. The V gene is TRBV5-1, the J gene TRBJ1-2, with 10 bases matching TRBD1. This CDR3 region has 16 residues. Germline CDR1 and CDR2: SGHRS and YFSETQ. The trim removed 0 bases at V and 3 bases at J, leaving 5 bases unmatched.